Following are 19 T cell receptor beta chains from one sample sequenced in a study of blood T cell repertoires in COVID-19. This table comes from immunoSEQ multiplex PCR, and its TCRdb copy is limited to in-frame clones, with some not included. The sample yields a few hundred thousand clones, around 86% seen once. The sequenced sample was peripheral blood. These TCRs come from a man aged 35-49 years who had recovered from COVID-19.

V and J are TRBV6-4 and TRBJ2-7; 11 bases align to TRBD2. The germline V gene encodes CDR1 MRHNA and CDR2 SNTAGT. V dropped 6 bases and J dropped 4; count of bases not matched to a gene: 8. The CDR3 covers 15 residues. The CDR3 loop reads CASSAPGLAVYEQYF. For the CDR3, the DNA is TGTGCCAGCAGCGCCCCGGGACTAGCGGTATACGAGCAGTACTTC.

The V call is TRBV7-9, the J call TRBJ1-5; 9 bases are shared with TRBD1. Germline-derived CDR1 and CDR2 are SEHNR and FQNEAQ (reference sequence). This CDR3 is 15 amino acids long. Unmatched junction bases numbered 5, after V lost 5 bases and J lost 3 bases. DNA of the CDR3: TGTGCCAGCAGCCAGGGACAGGGTCACAATCAGCCCCAGCATTTT. It encodes CASSQGQGHNQPQHF. Together with reference TRBV7-9 and TRBJ1-5, the CDR3 gives the full variable domain: DTGVSQNPRHKITKRGQNVTFRCDPISEHNRLYWYRQTLGQGPEFLTYFQNEAQLEKSRLLSDRFSAERPKGSFSTLEIQRTEQGDSAMYLCASSQGQGHNQPQHFGDGTRLSIL.

This chain uses TRBV15 with TRBJ1-5, with 7 nucleotides matching TRBD1. The CDR3 sequence is 18 residues long. V lost 0 bases to trimming and J lost 6 bases; unmatched junction nucleotides: 14. Looked up from germline, CDR1 is LNHNV and CDR2 is YYDKDF (reference sequence). The chain's CDR3 is CATSRDMGTGVISQPQHF. CDR3 bases: TGTGCCACCAGCAGAGATATGGGAACAGGGGTAATTTCTCAGCCCCAGCATTTT.

This chain links TRBV27 with TRBJ2-1; 12 nucleotides align to TRBD2. Losses at the gene ends were 5 bases for V and 4 bases for J; bases not matched to a gene: 6. The CDR3 contains 16 residues. CDR1 and CDR2 (germline): MNHEY, SMNVEV (reference sequence). CDR3: CASSLAGGLGYNEQFF. The DNA for the CDR3 is TGTGCCAGCAGTCTAGCGGGAGGGCTCGGGTACAATGAGCAGTTCTTC.

This clone was recorded once. The chain links TRBV6-5 to TRBJ2-1, with 13 nucleotides matching TRBD2. V shed 11 bases, J shed 3 bases, and the junction held 4 bases outside the gene matches. Germline V gene data show CDR1 as MNHEY and CDR2 as SVGAGI. This CDR3 spans 14 amino acids. The CDR3 DNA reads as TGTGCCTCCCGGACTAGCGGGAGCTACAATGAGCAGTTCTTC. Encoded protein: CASRTSGSYNEQFF.

Remarks on this clone: Other DNA sequences in the same sample also yield this CDR3. The chain uses TRBV2 and TRBJ2-7; D might be TRBD1 (6 bases). Germline CDR1 reads SNHLY; CDR2 reads FYNNEI. V was cut by 3 bases and J by 3 bases, with 12 bases left in between. The length of the CDR3 is 14 residues. The DNA for the CDR3 is TGTGCCAGCAGTGAGGGGGCAGGGGTCTACGAGCAGTACTTC. The encoded protein is CASSEGAGVYEQYF.

This chain connects TRBV15 to TRBJ2-2; 7 bases agree with TRBD2. Germline assignment: CDR1 LNHNV and CDR2 YYDKDF (reference sequence). The CDR3 contains 16 residues. Trimming took 5 bases from V and 2 from J; bases not matched to a gene: 8. CDR3 residues: CATSAHLGLNTGELFF. As DNA, the CDR3 is TGTGCCACCAGCGCCCATTTGGGACTAAACACCGGGGAGCTGTTTTTT.

The chain is built from TRBV18 and TRBJ2-7; D uncertain. Germline CDR1 and CDR2: KGHSH and LQKENI. This CDR3 has 15 residues. V gave up 5 bases and J gave up 2 bases, with 16 bases separating them. In nucleotides, the CDR3 is TGTGCCAGCTCAACGAAGGCAGGCATACCCTACGAGCAGTACTTC. As protein: CASSTKAGIPYEQYF.

This rearrangement joins TRBV18 to TRBJ2-1; no reliable D call. Trimming took 3 bases from V and 4 from J, leaving 7 bases between them. Per the germline V gene, CDR1 is KGHSH and CDR2 is LQKENI. The CDR3 consists of 13 residues. The CDR3: CASSPLRYNEQFF. The DNA for the CDR3 is TGTGCCAGCTCACCGTTACGGTACAATGAGCAGTTCTTC.

J is TRBJ2-7 and V is TRBV13; 10 bases are a match to TRBD2. V was clipped by 6 bases and J by 5 bases; unmatched bases: 10. The CDR3 loop spans 15 amino acids. CDR1 PRHDT and CDR2 FYEKMQ come from the germline V gene (reference sequence). The CDR3 loop reads CASSSAGTSVDEQYF. In DNA, the CDR3 is TGTGCCAGCAGTTCAGCCGGGACTAGCGTCGACGAGCAGTACTTC.

The V gene is TRBV29-1, the J gene TRBJ1-1; D may be TRBD1 (5 bases). Germline assignment: CDR1 SQVTM and CDR2 ANQGSEA. This CDR3 is built from 12 residues. Trimming pared 4 bases from V and 4 bases from J, leaving 10 bases between. CDR3 DNA sequence: TGCAGCGTTGCCAGGGAGGCCACTGAAGCTTTCTTT. Its protein is CSVAREATEAFF.

This clone occurred a few times. The rearrangement uses TRBV30 and TRBJ1-2; TRBD1 might be the D (5 bases). V lost 2 bases and J lost 7, with 8 bases in between. Germline values: CDR1 GTSNPN, CDR2 SVGIG (reference sequence). This CDR3 spans 11 amino acids. CDR3: CAWSQGGGYTF. Written as DNA, the CDR3 is TGTGCCTGGAGTCAGGGAGGTGGCTACACCTTC. Variable domain in full (rest from reference TRBV30 and TRBJ1-2): SQTIHQWPATLVQPVGSPLSLECTVEGTSNPNLYWYRQAAGRGLQLLFYSVGIGQISSEVPQNLSASRPQDRQFILSSKKLLLSDSGFYLCAWSQGGGYTFGSGTRLTVV.

The chain recombines TRBV19 with TRBJ2-1, with no clear D. V gave up 3 bases and J gave up 6 bases, with 12 bases separating them. This CDR3 is built from 14 residues. Germline V gene sequence: CDR1 LNHDA, CDR2 SQIVND (reference sequence). CDR3 residues: CASSITHTVNEQFF. For the CDR3, the DNA is TGTGCCAGTAGTATTACGCACACAGTCAATGAGCAGTTCTTC.

This chain joins TRBV7-2 and TRBJ2-1; 10 bases are a match to TRBD2. This CDR3 contains 16 residues. With V trimmed by 5 bases and J by 5 bases, 9 bases remained unmatched. In germline, CDR1 is SGHTA, CDR2 FQGNSA. In DNA form, the CDR3 reads TGTGCCAGCAGCCCAAGGACTAGCGGACGTAACAATGAGCAGTTCTTC. The encoded protein is CASSPRTSGRNNEQFF.

The CDR3: CASSYPTSGQETQYF. The CDR3 nucleotides read TGTGCCAGCAGTTATCCAACTAGCGGACAAGAGACCCAGTACTTC. V gene TRBV6-5 combines with J gene TRBJ2-5, with 8 bases fitting TRBD2. CDR3 size: 15 residues. V lost 3 bases and J lost 2; bases outside the gene matches: 5. The germline V gene encodes CDR1 MNHEY and CDR2 SVGAGI.

The chain uses TRBV18 and TRBJ1-2; D gene ambiguous. In germline, CDR1 is KGHSH, CDR2 LQKENI. V was trimmed by 3 bases and J by 0 bases, leaving 11 bases between them. The CDR3 extends over 15 amino acids. In DNA form, the CDR3 reads TGTGCCAGCTCACCTGCACTAGAACCTAACTATGGCTACACCTTC. Amino acids: CASSPALEPNYGYTF. The full variable domain, its missing parts supplied by reference TRBV18 and TRBJ1-2, is NAGVMQNPRHLVRRRGQEARLRCSPMKGHSHVYWYRQLPEEGLKFMVYLQKENIIDESGMPKERFSAEFPKEGPSILRIQQVVRGDSAAYFCASSPALEPNYGYTFGSGTRLTVV.

The rearrangement joins TRBV5-4 to TRBJ2-1, with 9 bases fitting TRBD1. Per the germline V gene, CDR1 is SGHNT and CDR2 is YYREEE (reference sequence). The CDR3 has 17 residues. V was clipped by 4 bases and J by 8 bases; unmatched bases: 16. In nucleotides, the CDR3 is TGTGCCAGCAGCACGCACCCGAGGACAGGGGAGTTGGATGAGCAGTTCTTC. Translation: CASSTHPRTGELDEQFF.

This chain joins TRBV29-1 and TRBJ2-3; no clear D. The CDR3 is 12 amino acids. Per the germline V gene, CDR1 is SQVTM and CDR2 is ANQGSEA. The germline V and J ends were trimmed by 4 bases and 0 bases, with 5 bases remaining between them. The CDR3 DNA sequence: TGCAGCGTTGTCGTTAGCACAGATACGCAGTATTTT. As protein: CSVVVSTDTQYF.

The rearrangement links TRBV4-1 to TRBJ1-3, with D perhaps TRBD1 (6 bases). Germline V gene sequence: CDR1 MGHRA, CDR2 YSYEKL. Trimming left V 4 bases short and J 2 bases short, with 15 bases between. The CDR3 loop spans 16 amino acids. As DNA, the CDR3 is TGCGCCAGCAGCCGCGTAGGGGGGGCCCCTGGAAACACCATATATTTT. This encodes CASSRVGGAPGNTIYF.